Listed here is a single T cell receptor (beta chain). Antigen: not known. TCRdb re-analysed the 5' RACE reads in MiXCR, keeping a single row per CDR3 protein. The sample yields hundreds of thousands of distinct CDR3 sequences, approximately 13% seen once. The sample originates from a study of identical twins. Overall study results and limits: In monozygotic twins, models underestimated the sharing of out-of-frame TCR alpha. Conclusions came from cross-sectional statistical analysis, not from following the same donors. Shared out-of-frame alpha sequences (those common to twins) showed excess low generation probability.

The CDR3 has 16 residues. The ends lost 0 bases at V and 3 bases at J; junction bases unmatched: 4. Germline-derived CDR1 and CDR2 are SGHRS and YFSETQ. This sample was shared with a second study, whose subject was yellow fever vaccine responses in identical twins. That study reports: As reported, the vaccine T cell response of twins seemed partly convergent and partly personalized.

The chain links TRBV5-1 to TRBJ2-1, with 9 nucleotides matching TRBD2. The TCR was taken from a young woman in good health. What was sequenced was PBMCs. In DNA, the CDR3 is TGCGCCAGCAGCTTGGCCCCTAGCGGGAACTACAATGAGCAGTTCTTC. Its translation is CASSLAPSGNYNEQFF.